This T cell receptor (beta chain) was sequenced in a study of T-cell reconstitution after alpha-beta-depleted transplantation in children (TCRdb year 2016). In terms of the full investigation: The study quantitatively tracked T-cell immune reconstitution after TCRalphabeta/CD19-depleted allogeneic hematopoietic cell transplantation in children using TCR repertoire profiling. Summary of the overall study and its limitations: The apparently early alphabetaT-cell count recovery about two months after transplant was reportedly dependent on only several hundred rapidly expanded clones derived from non-depleted graft cells. Over the following months the frequencies of hyperexpanded clones went down, and after one year T-cell counts and TCRbeta diversity were mostly credited to newly produced T cells. The high TCRbeta diversity at day 60 in some patients was ascribed to recipient T cells and intrathymic progenitors that had survived conditioning.

The library was obtained by PCR. Sequencer: Illumina HiSeq 2500. Molecular barcoding was employed in the preparation of TCR libraries, with unique molecular identifiers being used to normalize TCRbeta repertoire quantification. The public reads were reprocessed in TCRdb via fastp at Q25 and MiXCR, keeping in-frame beta chains. Rows are combined by CDR3 protein, so each entry shows the most common genes and DNA. This sample gives 300,000 to 400,000 distinct CDR3 sequences in total; approximately 20% of them show up just once. Jointly, the top ten make up over 9.5% of the sample. This clonotype was observed a few times. The specificity of this receptor is unknown. Base qualities are not recorded, but no much larger clone differs from it by a single base. A distance of 9 bases separates the germline ends of V and J, which lose 2 bases and 10 bases respectively. The CDR3, from cysteine to phenylalanine, totals 12 residues. Only the CDR3 part of the read is kept: 36 bases, read in frame from the first base. Based on the germline V gene, the CDR1 and CDR2 sequences are MGHRA and YSYEKL.

The intended sense of this specimen's treatment or condition label: allogeneic hematopoietic cell transplantation with graft depleted of TCRalphabeta T cells and CD19 B cells. The children who served as transplant recipients had been given grafts of TCRalphabeta/CD19-depleted allogeneic hematopoietic cells. The sequence was obtained from a male patient younger than 18 who had a stem cell transplant for acute lymphoblastic leukemia, so the T cells may come from the graft donor. The rearranged chain carries TRBV4-1 and TRBJ2-1; tentative D gene TRBD1, with 6 bases matching. The material was PBMCs, mostly from graft donor cells, obtained 180 days after TCRalphabeta/CD19-depleted stem cell transplant. The DNA reads TGCGCCAGCAGCCAATTGGGGACAGAGCAGTTCTTC. The encoded protein is CASSQLGTEQFF.